These 24 T cell receptor beta chains originate from one sample sequenced in a study of cytomegalovirus exposure and HLA in healthy donors. Sequencing was performed with immunoSEQ multiplex PCR; in TCRdb, only in-frame clones are kept and a portion is missing. The sample consists of 150,000 to 200,000 clones, 80% to 85% of them appearing once. The sequenced sample was PBMCs. Receptors originate from a man between 25 and 39 years old in good health and CMV-seropositive.

The chain recombines TRBV6-5 with TRBJ1-1; 11 nucleotides align to TRBD1. The CDR3 length is 15 residues. The V and J ends lost 6 bases and 6 bases, in that order; junction bases with no gene match: 9. Germline values: CDR1 MNHEY, CDR2 SVGAGI. The CDR3 DNA sequence: TGTGCCAGCAGCCGTCCGGGACAGGGGGACGCTGAAGCTTTCTTT. Protein sequence: CASSRPGQGDAEAFF.

This clone was picked up one time. V and J are TRBV19 and TRBJ1-5; 9 bases agree with TRBD1. J gave up 5 bases and V 4 bases, and 9 bases lay outside the gene matches. This CDR3 comprises 16 residues. Germline CDR1 LNHDA, CDR2 SQIVND (reference sequence). The DNA for the CDR3 is TGTGCCAGTAGTACGTTCCCCGACAGGGGGGATCAGCCCCAGCATTTT. It specifies CASSTFPDRGDQPQHF.

The genes are TRBV27 and TRBJ1-1, with D possibly TRBD1 on 6 matching bases. This CDR3 has 14 residues. Germline-derived CDR1 and CDR2 are MNHEY and SMNVEV (reference sequence). V shed 5 bases and J shed 1 base, with 11 bases lying between them. CDR3 sequence reads: CASSGQLANTEAFF. CDR3 nucleotides: TGTGCCAGCAGTGGACAGTTGGCGAACACTGAAGCTTTCTTT.

The chain is built from TRBV18 and TRBJ2-6, with TRBD1 identical over 10 bases. CDR3 length: 18 amino acids. V trimming: 6 bases; J trimming: 4 bases; junction bases outside the gene matches: 12. Germline V gene data show CDR1 as KGHSH and CDR2 as LQKENI. CDR3 region: CASSPKKTGGEGANVLTF. The CDR3 nucleotides are TGTGCCAGCTCGCCAAAAAAGACAGGGGGCGAGGGGGCCAACGTCCTGACTTTC.

The chain employs TRBV7-6 and TRBJ2-1; 11 nucleotides match TRBD2. Germline loops: CDR1 SGHVS, CDR2 FNYEAQ. The CDR3 sequence is 16 residues long. J was trimmed by 8 bases and V by 0 bases; bases with no gene match: 6. CDR3 loop: CASSLATSGSSDEQFF. CDR3 coding DNA: TGTGCCAGCAGCTTAGCAACTAGCGGGAGCAGCGATGAGCAGTTCTTC.

The CDR3, as DNA: TGTGCCAGCAGTGGCGGGACGGCAAACTCCTACGAGCAGTACTTC. Its protein is CASSGGTANSYEQYF. The chain recombines TRBV6-6 with TRBJ2-7, with a tentative D call TRBD2 (6 bases). V lost 5 bases, J lost 0 bases, and 14 bases lay in between. Germline CDR1 and CDR2: MNHNY and SVGAGI (reference sequence). The CDR3 length is 15 residues.

The chain uses TRBV28 and TRBJ1-2, with D perhaps TRBD1 (5 bases). There are 16 residues in the CDR3. The germline CDR1 and CDR2 sequences are MDHEN and SYDVKM. V gave up 6 bases and J gave up 5 bases, with 22 bases separating them. The CDR3 DNA is TGTGCCAGCAGATCCTTGGGGGGGTCAAATACTTATGGCTACACCTTC. Translation gives CASRSLGGSNTYGYTF.

The chain has TRBV9 and TRBJ2-7, with D perhaps matching TRBD1 (5 bases). Germline CDR1 SGDLS, CDR2 YYNGEE. Trimming pared 4 bases from V and 0 bases from J, leaving 14 bases between. This CDR3 is 15 amino acids long. CDR3 region: CASSSRVIRSYEQYF. Written as DNA, the CDR3 is TGTGCCAGCAGCTCCAGGGTAATCCGCTCCTACGAGCAGTACTTC. Combining the CDR3 with reference TRBV9 and TRBJ2-7 gives the whole variable domain DSGVTQTPKHLITATGQRVTLRCSPRSGDLSVYWYQQSLDQGLQFLIQYYNGEERAKGNILERFSAQQFPDLHSELNLSSLELGDSALYFCASSSRVIRSYEQYFGPGTRLTVT.

This chain links TRBV9 with TRBJ1-5, with 7 bases matching TRBD1. Germline CDR1 and CDR2: SGDLS and YYNGEE. V shed 4 bases, J shed 8 bases, and the junction held 9 bases outside the gene matches. This CDR3 region has 14 residues. In nucleotides, the CDR3 is TGTGCCAGCAGCCTTGACAGGGTCGGAGAGCCCCAGCATTTT. It codes for CASSLDRVGEPQHF.

The chain couples TRBV28 to TRBJ2-7; weak D call: TRBD1 (6 bases). This CDR3 comprises 16 residues. CDR1 is MDHEN, CDR2 SYDVKM, per germline. V gave up 6 bases and J gave up 0 bases, with 18 bases separating them. The CDR3, as DNA: TGTGCCAGCAGCCTAATTCGGGACACCTTCTCCTACGAGCAGTACTTC. This translates into CASSLIRDTFSYEQYF. The full variable domain, rest sourced from reference TRBV28 and TRBJ2-7, is DVKVTQSSRYLVKRTGEKVFLECVQDMDHENMFWYRQDPGLGLRLIYFSYDVKMKEKGDIPEGYSVSREKKERFSLILESASTNQTSMYLCASSLIRDTFSYEQYFGPGTRLTVT.

The J gene is TRBJ2-2, the V gene TRBV9; tentative D call: TRBD2 (6 bases). Deletions cut 3 bases from V and 0 bases from J, with 18 bases between. Germline CDR1 SGDLS, CDR2 YYNGEE. This CDR3 is 18 amino acids long. The CDR3 DNA is TGTGCCAGCAGCGCCGGCTTAAAGGGCGGGACGAACACCGGGGAGCTGTTTTTT. Translating gives CASSAGLKGGTNTGELFF. Full variable domain (outside the CDR3, taken from reference TRBV9 and TRBJ2-2): DSGVTQTPKHLITATGQRVTLRCSPRSGDLSVYWYQQSLDQGLQFLIQYYNGEERAKGNILERFSAQQFPDLHSELNLSSLELGDSALYFCASSAGLKGGTNTGELFFGEGSRLTVL.

The rearrangement links TRBV18 to TRBJ1-5; TRBD1 matches at 8 bases. Germline CDR1 KGHSH, CDR2 LQKENI. This CDR3 has 15 residues. With V trimmed by 3 bases and J by 4 bases, 5 bases remained unmatched. The CDR3 DNA is TGTGCCAGCTCACCTCGACAGGGGAAGAATCAGCCCCAGCATTTT. Amino acid sequence: CASSPRQGKNQPQHF.

The chain is built from TRBV7-9 and TRBJ2-5; D is undetermined. Per germline, CDR1 SEHNR and CDR2 FQNEAQ (reference sequence). CDR3 length: 12 amino acids. V dropped 5 bases and J dropped 4 bases, with 8 bases sitting between them. This chain's CDR3 is CASSPLRETQYF. The CDR3 DNA follows: TGTGCCAGCAGCCCCCTTCGAGAGACCCAGTACTTC.

The sample holds one count of this clone. This sequence joins TRBV27 and TRBJ2-2; weak D call: TRBD1 (6 bases). This CDR3 is built from 14 residues. The germline V gene has CDR1 MNHEY and CDR2 SMNVEV (reference sequence). V was clipped by 6 bases and J by 8 bases, with 16 bases between them. CDR3 sequence: CASRQGPEAGELFF. The CDR3, as DNA: TGTGCCAGCAGGCAGGGGCCAGAGGCTGGGGAGCTGTTTTTT.

The chain is built from TRBV6-1 and TRBJ2-7, with D unresolved. The length of the CDR3 is 12 residues. The germline CDR1 and CDR2 sequences are MNHNS and SASEGT. Trimming removed 5 bases at V and 4 bases at J, with 9 bases between. The CDR3 protein is CASSRGSYEQYF. CDR3 bases: TGTGCCAGCAGTCGCGGATCGTACGAGCAGTACTTC.

V and J are TRBV13 and TRBJ2-7; D not resolved. V gave up 0 bases and J gave up 3 bases, with 9 bases separating them. The CDR3 totals 14 residues. In germline, CDR1 is PRHDT, CDR2 FYEKMQ (reference sequence). This chain's CDR3 is CASSLGSSSYEQYF. The CDR3 DNA is TGTGCCAGCAGCTTAGGTAGCAGTAGCTACGAGCAGTACTTC.

The J gene is TRBJ1-3, the V gene TRBV5-5; D is unclear. Trimming removed 4 bases from V and 5 bases from J, with 16 bases in between. The CDR3 is 15 residues long. Germline CDR1 reads SGHKS; CDR2 reads YYEKEE (reference sequence). CDR3: CASSQTGESRNTIYF. The CDR3 nucleotides read TGTGCCAGCAGCCAGACCGGGGAAAGCAGAAACACCATATATTTT. The entire variable domain, with the rest obtained from reference TRBV5-5 and TRBJ1-3, is as follows: DAGVTQSPTHLIKTRGQQVTLRCSPISGHKSVSWYQQVLGQGPQFIFQYYEKEERGRGNFPDRFSARQFPNYSSELNVNALLLGDSALYLCASSQTGESRNTIYFGEGSWLTVV.

The chain joins TRBV11-2 to TRBJ2-2; weak D call: TRBD1 (6 bases). V lost 1 base to trimming and J lost 4 bases, with 16 bases between them. Germline CDR1 SGHAT, CDR2 FQNNGV. The CDR3 covers 17 residues. CDR3 protein: CASSLVNYRDGTGELFF. The CDR3 region has the DNA TGTGCCAGCAGCTTAGTGAACTACAGGGACGGCACCGGGGAGCTGTTTTTT.

The chain has TRBV4-3 and TRBJ1-2, with D unresolved. Trimming pared 0 bases from V and 4 bases from J, leaving 9 bases between. Per germline, CDR1 LGHNA and CDR2 YSLEER. This CDR3 is 14 amino acids long. The CDR3 coding sequence is TGCGCCAGCAGCCAAGATCTTATCCTCTATGGCTACACCTTC. This sequence encodes CASSQDLILYGYTF.

CDR3: CASSEADRSYSTDTQYF. The CDR3 DNA follows: TGCGCCAGCAGTGAGGCGGACAGGTCTTATAGCACAGATACGCAGTATTTT. The chain has TRBV10-2 and TRBJ2-3, with 7 bases fitting TRBD1. J gave up 0 bases and V 2 bases, and 8 bases lay outside the gene matches. The CDR3 consists of 17 residues. From germline, CDR1 is WSHSY and CDR2 SAAADI.

This chain uses TRBV5-1 with TRBJ2-7; weak D call: TRBD1 (6 bases). The CDR3 runs to 14 residues. V lost 4 bases and J 5 bases, leaving 16 bases between the germline ends. Germline V gene data show CDR1 as SGHRS and CDR2 as YFSETQ. The CDR3 region is CASSLEGVGNEQYF. For the CDR3, the DNA is TGCGCCAGCAGCCTAGAGGGGGTGGGAAACGAGCAGTACTTC.

This chain uses TRBV28 with TRBJ2-3, with D unclear. The CDR3 loop spans 15 amino acids. The V end lost 4 bases, the J end lost 5 bases, and 16 bases lay between the germline ends. Germline V gives CDR1 MDHEN, CDR2 SYDVKM. The DNA for the CDR3 is TGTGCCAGCAGTTACACCTTTGCAGGCCAAGATACGCAGTATTTT. This codes for CASSYTFAGQDTQYF.

The J gene is TRBJ2-3, the V gene TRBV7-2; 7 positions match TRBD2. The trim removed 1 base at V and 3 bases at J, leaving 4 bases unmatched. CDR3 size: 15 residues. Germline lookup yields CDR1 SGHTA and CDR2 FQGNSA. The CDR3 loop reads CASSLVPSGTDTQYF. The CDR3 bases are TGTGCCAGCAGCTTAGTCCCTAGCGGAACAGATACGCAGTATTTT. The full variable domain, completed using reference TRBV7-2 and TRBJ2-3, is GAGVSQSPSNKVTEKGKDVELRCDPISGHTALYWYRQSLGQGLEFLIYFQGNSAPDKSGLPSDRFSAERTGGSVSTLTIQRTQQEDSAVYLCASSLVPSGTDTQYFGPGTRLTVL.

The rearrangement uses TRBV11-2 and TRBJ1-1; possibly TRBD1 for D (6 bases). CDR1 is SGHAT and CDR2 is FQNNGV in the germline V gene. Trimming took 5 bases from V and 4 from J, leaving 14 bases between them. The CDR3 contains 14 residues. CDR3: CASSPRSRGTEAFF. CDR3 sequence (DNA): TGTGCCAGCAGCCCAAGGAGCAGGGGCACTGAAGCTTTCTTT.